This T cell receptor beta chain was found in a study of regulatory T cells in long-lasting Graves disease. Library construction for TCR beta used iRepertoire HTBI primers and Arm-PCR of CDR3 regions. Using its own MiXCR run on the multiplex PCR reads, TCRdb lists one record per CDR3 protein. The table includes 250,000 or so distinct CDR3 sequences, approximately 20% detected once. A remark on this clonotype: The junction does not match germline at one end; this may be a read error.

The time point is: newly diagnosed GD, antithyroid drugs for less than 3 months. RNA from PBMCs was the source of the TCR library. CDR3 length: 18 residues. Germline V lookup: CDR1 MGHRA, CDR2 YSYEKL. This sample was also put to use in a study of T cells in Graves' hyperthyroidism and ophthalmopathy.

The rearrangement uses TRBV4-1 and TRBJ2-7; TRBD1 agrees at 10 bases. The sequence derives from a woman between 25 and 40 years old with Graves disease. The material sequenced was peripheral blood mononuclear cells (PBMCs), taken at new diagnosis, from a patient treated with antithyroid drugs. In DNA form, the CDR3 reads TGTGCCAGCAGCCAGGACCCCGGGACAGGGGATCTTGGCTACGAGCAGTACTTC. It codes for CASSQDPGTGDLGYEQYF.